This T cell receptor beta chain comes out of a study of T cells after yellow fever vaccination (dated by TCRdb to the late 2010s). Study-wide context: The SMART-Seq v4 Ultra Low Input RNA kit was used to prepare libraries from fractions with low cell numbers. Bulk TCR alpha and beta repertoires were sequenced longitudinally to track T-cell clones before and after primary and booster YFV17D yellow fever vaccination. Two healthy male donors, one aged 18 to 30 and one aged 30 to 40 years, made up the cohort. Blood was collected at multiple timepoints before and after primary and secondary immunization, and bulk PBMC replicates and cell subsets were isolated.

CDR1 and CDR2 (SEHNR, FQNEAQ) derive from the germline V gene (reference sequence). Compared with germline, V lacks 5 bases and J lacks 8 bases; bases without a gene match: 8. From its cysteine to its phenylalanine, the CDR3 spans 13 amino acids. The retained sequence is limited to the CDR3, 39 bases, with the frame set at the first base. Only a few counts were recorded for this clonotype. Its antigen remains unidentified. It has no much larger one-base neighbor in the sample; base qualities were not kept. This specimen's treatment or condition label, interpreted: live attenuated yellow fever vaccine strain. PBMCs were isolated from peripheral blood using a standard Ficoll-Paque protocol. CD4 and CD8 T-cell fractions were isolated with Dynabeads CD4 and CD8 positive selection kits. TriZol was used to extract RNA from bulk PBMCs, CD4 and CD8 fractions, and dextramer-positive and dextramer-negative fractions.

Study-level results and caveats: Because abundant contaminating clonotypes from the bulk population could be contained in FACS-sorted repertoires, computational filtering was required. After the booster, most of the clones that had expanded following primary vaccination were detected again (roughly 97% of CD4 and more than 85% of CD8), which suggests that memory was broadly maintained. Compared with the primary T-cell response, the secondary T-cell response was faster but weaker, reaching its peak on day 5 rather than on day 15. A small share of clonotypes was detected in both CD4 and CD8 compartments, with the overlap likely arising from convergent recombination. Only a couple of donors were included in the study, so the extent to which the findings can be generalized is limited.

TCR cDNA was synthesized by 5'RACE template switching, which introduced a universal primer site and unique molecular identifiers. Priming of cDNA synthesis was performed from both the TCR alpha and TCR beta constant segments. Two PCR steps were used to amplify libraries, with sample barcodes and sequencing adapters being added in the second step. Sequencing of the libraries was done on either Illumina HiSeq 2500 (2x100 bp) or NovaSeq (2x150 bp). The authors processed their data as follows. MIGEC handled demultiplexing of reads and collapsing into UMI consensus sequences, while MiXCR performed V(D)J alignment. Vaccine-responding clonotypes were defined with edgeR using replicate PBMC samples, requiring FDR below 0.01 and a log2 fold change above 5 up to day 15. CD4 or CD8 identity was assigned to each bulk clonotype according to whether the clonotype was present at higher abundance in the sequenced CD4 repertoire or the sequenced CD8 repertoire. Clones were called with MiXCR by TCRdb after fastp trimmed the public reads at Q25, and only in-frame beta chains were retained. When rows share a CDR3 protein, they turn into one entry using the most common DNA and genes. TCRdb's processing, not the study's, gives the V and J calls here. For this sample the table gives roughly 250,000 distinct CDR3 sequences, of which over 10% were detected only once. The ten largest clonotypes hold 0.4% to 0.55% of the sample.

This sequence originates from a man younger than 45 who received the YFV17D yellow fever vaccine. The rearrangement joined TRBV7-9 to TRBJ2-7, and 8 junctional nucleotides match TRBD1. Source: CD4+ T cells sorted from PBMCs, taken 45 days after the yellow fever booster vaccination. In nucleotides, the sequence is TGTGCCAGCAGCCTCGGACAGGGAATCCAGCAGTACTTC. It codes for CASSLGQGIQQYF. Supplemented by the reference TRBV7-9 and TRBJ2-7 proteins around the CDR3, the complete variable domain is DTGVSQNPRHKITKRGQNVTFRCDPISEHNRLYWYRQTLGQGPEFLTYFQNEAQLEKSRLLSDRFSAERPKGSFSTLEIQRTEQGDSAMYLCASSLGQGIQQYFGPGTRLTVT.